Listed below are T cell receptor beta chains from one sample, sequenced in a study of cytomegalovirus exposure and HLA in healthy donors. Sequencing was performed with immunoSEQ multiplex PCR; in TCRdb, only in-frame clones are kept and a portion is missing. The sample has roughly 84,000 clones, approximately 91% seen once. Input material: PBMCs. These receptors originate from a man younger than 45 in good health and CMV-seronegative. CDR3s include the opening cysteine and the closing phenylalanine or tryptophan. The order of the fields is D gene, J gene, V gene, clone size, CDR3 protein, CDR3 DNA. D genes are given only for firm matches. Expanded clones get a size class; other rows say once, few or many, or leave the size out.

D gene: NA; J gene: TRBJ1-2; V gene: TRBV28; clone size: once; CDR3 protein: CASSLLSEDNYGYTF; CDR3 DNA: TGTGCCAGCAGTTTATTGTCAGAGGATAACTATGGCTACACCTTC
D gene: NA; J gene: TRBJ2-3; V gene: TRBV27; clone size: NA; CDR3 protein: CASSLSFVKGPRDTQYF; CDR3 DNA: TGTGCCAGCAGTTTATCGTTTGTTAAGGGGCCCAGGGATACGCAGTATTTT
D gene: NA; J gene: TRBJ2-5; V gene: TRBV4-1; clone size: NA; CDR3 protein: CASSLYQVAGQETQYF; CDR3 DNA: TGCGCCAGCAGCCTATACCAGGTGGCTGGGCAAGAGACCCAGTACTTC
D gene: NA; J gene: TRBJ1-2; V gene: TRBV19; clone size: once; CDR3 protein: CASSISVLLQVTTRGYTF; CDR3 DNA: TGTGCCAGTAGTATTTCAGTTCTATTACAGGTTACTACCCGTGGCTACACCTTC
D gene: NA; J gene: TRBJ2-1; V gene: TRBV28; clone size: NA; CDR3 protein: CASSSSDISYNEQFF; CDR3 DNA: TGTGCCAGCAGTTCTTCAGATATCTCCTACAATGAGCAGTTCTTC
D gene: TRBD1; J gene: TRBJ1-2; V gene: TRBV11-2; clone size: NA; CDR3 protein: CASSGTGVGGYTF; CDR3 DNA: TGTGCCAGCAGCGGTACAGGGGTAGGTGGCTACACCTTC
D gene: NA; J gene: TRBJ1-2; V gene: TRBV28; clone size: NA; CDR3 protein: CASSLVQTGTIYGYTF; CDR3 DNA: TGTGCCAGCAGTTTGGTCCAGACAGGCACCATATATGGCTACACCTTC
D gene: TRBD2; J gene: TRBJ2-5; V gene: TRBV2; clone size: NA; CDR3 protein: CASSEGGNPRETQYF; CDR3 DNA: TGTGCCAGCAGTGAGGGGGGGAACCCGAGGGAGACCCAGTACTTC
D gene: TRBD2; J gene: TRBJ2-5; V gene: TRBV9; clone size: NA; CDR3 protein: CASSVGTMGLAGPQETQYF; CDR3 DNA: TGTGCCAGCAGCGTAGGAACGATGGGGCTAGCGGGACCCCAAGAGACCCAGTACTTC
D gene: TRBD1; J gene: TRBJ2-2; V gene: TRBV29-1; clone size: NA; CDR3 protein: CSARNPGQGNTGELFF; CDR3 DNA: TGCAGCGCGAGGAACCCGGGACAGGGGAACACCGGGGAGCTGTTTTTT
D gene: TRBD1; J gene: TRBJ1-6; V gene: TRBV15; clone size: NA; CDR3 protein: CATSRDEGASYNSPLHF; CDR3 DNA: TGTGCCACCAGCAGAGATGAGGGGGCCTCCTATAATTCACCCCTCCACTTT
D gene: NA; J gene: TRBJ1-5; V gene: TRBV30; clone size: NA; CDR3 protein: CAWTREDQPQHF; CDR3 DNA: TGTGCCTGGACGAGGGAGGATCAGCCCCAGCATTTT
D gene: TRBD1; J gene: TRBJ2-5; V gene: TRBV5-8; clone size: NA; CDR3 protein: CASSLGGGTGYETQYF; CDR3 DNA: TGTGCCAGCAGCTTGGGAGGCGGGACAGGGTACGAGACCCAGTACTTC
D gene: NA; J gene: TRBJ2-1; V gene: TRBV7-7; clone size: NA; CDR3 protein: CASSSSGAYNEQFF; CDR3 DNA: TGTGCTAGCAGCTCGAGCGGAGCGTACAATGAGCAGTTCTTC
D gene: NA; J gene: TRBJ2-1; V gene: TRBV29-1; clone size: NA; CDR3 protein: CSVVPITGVNYNEQFF; CDR3 DNA: TGCAGCGTTGTGCCAATAACGGGAGTAAACTACAATGAGCAGTTCTTC